This T cell receptor beta chain was obtained from a study of CD8 T cells in Susac syndrome. An amount of RNA that ranged from roughly 0.5 to 1 ug was reverse transcribed with random hexamers. TCRdb fed the immunoSEQ multiplex PCR reads into MiXCR, producing one record per CDR3 protein. The table records 150,000 to 200,000 distinct CDR3 sequences, roughly 94% of them present only once. The sample taken for sequencing was CD4+ T cells from PBMCs. This clonotype was obtained from a human donor with multiple sclerosis.

CDR3: CASSWGRNTEAFF. CDR3 DNA sequence: TGTGCCAGTAGTTGGGGAAGGAACACTGAAGCTTTCTTT. The gene calls are TRBV19 and TRBJ1-1; D gene uncertain. Germline CDR1 and CDR2: LNHDA and SQIVND (reference sequence). The CDR3 totals 13 residues. Trimming removed 5 bases at V and 1 base at J, with 8 bases between.